The 27 T cell receptor beta chains given below trace back to one sample, sequenced in a study of T cells in Graves' hyperthyroidism and ophthalmopathy. From RNA transcripts, TCR beta CDR3 regions were amplified. HTBI primers drove first-round RT-PCR of the TCR CDR3. TCRdb re-called the multiplex PCR reads through MiXCR, storing one row per CDR3 protein. The data hold about 290,000 distinct CDR3 sequences, with about an eighth observed a single time. Sequences were obtained from blood. These receptors were obtained from a middle-aged woman with Graves' hyperthyroidism.

This clonotype was detected ten times or more. DNA of the CDR3: TGTGCCAGCAGAAATACCCGAGAGACCCAGTACTTC. Its protein is CASRNTRETQYF. The rearrangement joins TRBV6-1 to TRBJ2-5; D is ambiguous. The CDR3 totals 12 residues. Trimming took off 6 bases at V and 4 bases at J, with 9 bases between the two ends. Germline CDR1 reads MNHNS; CDR2 reads SASEGT.

In this sample, this clonotype turned up many times. The V call is TRBV20-1, the J call TRBJ2-3, with no clear D. CDR3 size: 16 residues. V was trimmed by 0 bases and J by 2 bases, leaving 15 bases between them. The V gene's germline CDR1 is DFQATT and CDR2 SNEGSKA (reference sequence). The CDR3 DNA sequence: TGCAGTGCTAGAGAGGAGATACTGGCGTCCACAGATACGCAGTATTTT. Translating gives CSAREEILASTDTQYF.

The sample holds a few counts of this clonotype. CDR3 in amino acids: CASSQEGLSNGELFF. The CDR3 coding sequence is TGTGCCAGCAGCCAAGAAGGGTTGTCCAACGGGGAGCTGTTTTTT. This chain uses TRBV4-2 with TRBJ2-2; D is unclear. The CDR3 spans 15 residues. Germline V gives CDR1 LGHNA, CDR2 YNFKEQ. Trimming cost V 0 bases and J 7 bases, with 12 bases left between them.

This chain uses TRBV7-9 with TRBJ2-1; weak D call: TRBD2 (6 bases). Per the germline V gene, CDR1 is SEHNR and CDR2 is FQNEAQ (reference sequence). Trimming took 1 base from V and 0 from J, leaving 10 bases between them. The CDR3 runs 16 residues. The DNA for the CDR3 is TGTGCCAGCAGCTTAGGACTAGGCCTCTCCTACAATGAGCAGTTCTTC. Amino acid sequence: CASSLGLGLSYNEQFF.

This clonotype has a handful of counts. The CDR3 DNA follows: TGTGCCAGCAGCTTTTCCCCGGGCACCGGGGAGCTGTTTTTT. Encoded protein: CASSFSPGTGELFF. V usage is TRBV7-3 and J usage is TRBJ2-2, with D unresolved. V was pared by 3 bases and J by 4 bases, with 9 bases between. CDR1 is SGHTA, CDR2 FQGTGA, per germline. This CDR3 is 14 amino acids long.

The chain employs TRBV5-6 and TRBJ2-7; 12 positions agree with TRBD2. Trimming took 0 bases from V and 6 from J; bases not matched to a gene: 7. The CDR3 consists of 16 residues. Germline lookup yields CDR1 SGHDT and CDR2 YYEEEE. CDR3 loop: CASSLATSGSFSEQYF. The CDR3 DNA is TGTGCCAGCAGCTTGGCGACTAGCGGGAGCTTTTCCGAGCAGTACTTC.

This clonotype was counted ten times or more. The chain employs TRBV30 and TRBJ2-7; no reliable D call. CDR1 is GTSNPN, CDR2 SVGIG, per germline (reference sequence). V was clipped by 0 bases and J by 3 bases, with 9 bases between them. The CDR3 covers 13 residues. The CDR3 nucleotides are TGTGCCTGGAGTGTTGAATCCCACTACGAGCAGTACTTC. This encodes CAWSVESHYEQYF. Filled out from reference TRBV30 and TRBJ2-7, the complete variable domain reads SQTIHQWPATLVQPVGSPLSLECTVEGTSNPNLYWYRQAAGRGLQLLFYSVGIGQISSEVPQNLSASRPQDRQFILSSKKLLLSDSGFYLCAWSVESHYEQYFGPGTRLTVT.

This clonotype was seen ten or more times. The rearrangement joins TRBV28 to TRBJ1-2; a possible D gene is TRBD1 (5 bases). The CDR3 sequence is 13 residues long. CDR1 MDHEN and CDR2 SYDVKM come from the germline V gene. The germline V and J ends were trimmed by 2 bases and 9 bases, with 13 bases remaining between them. CDR3 nucleotides: TGTGCCAGCAGTTTAGGGCAGGGTTTGAGCTACACCTTC. Protein product: CASSLGQGLSYTF.

This clonotype was seen repeatedly, ten times or more. The V call is TRBV12-3 or TRBV12-4, the J call TRBJ1-4, with D unclear. With 3 bases removed from V and 3 bases from J, the gap between germline ends came to 5 bases. This CDR3 comprises 13 residues. CDR3 sequence reads: CASSLVANEKLFF. For the CDR3, the DNA is TGTGCCAGCAGTTTGGTAGCTAATGAAAAACTGTTTTTT.

Remarks on this clonotype: Relative to the germline gene, one junction end is altered; a read error may explain this. The chain combines TRBV7-9 with TRBJ1-1; the D is unclear. Per germline, CDR1 SEHNR and CDR2 FQNEAQ (reference sequence). CDR3 length equals 15 residues. The CDR3 DNA reads as TGTGCCAGCAGCATAGCGGAGGGCCTGAACACTGAAGCTTTCTTT. Translating it yields CASSIAEGLNTEAFF.

The table lists this clonotype with a count of one. The chain uses TRBV20-1 and TRBJ2-3; 9 nucleotides match TRBD2. This CDR3 is built from 15 residues. Germline V lookup: CDR1 DFQATT, CDR2 SNEGSKA (reference sequence). J gave up 4 bases and V 0 bases, and 5 bases lay outside the gene matches. CDR3 residues: CSARDGREGADTQYF. CDR3 nucleotide sequence: TGCAGTGCTAGAGATGGGCGGGAGGGCGCAGATACGCAGTATTTT.

This clonotype was counted many times. This chain connects TRBV12-3 or TRBV12-4 to TRBJ2-1; no clear D gene. The CDR3 is 12 amino acids. V was trimmed by 6 bases and J by 9 bases, leaving 12 bases between them. CDR3 residues: CASRPFLGEQFF. CDR3 bases: TGTGCCAGCAGGCCCTTTCTTGGTGAGCAGTTCTTC.

This clonotype has at least ten counts. The V and J genes are TRBV20-1 and TRBJ2-1; weak D call: TRBD1 (8 bases). The V and J ends lost 0 bases and 5 bases respectively, with 14 bases between them. This CDR3 has 15 residues. The germline V gene encodes CDR1 DFQATT and CDR2 SNEGSKA (reference sequence). CDR3 amino acids: CSARDTGGANNEQFF. The DNA of the CDR3 is TGCAGTGCTAGAGATACAGGGGGGGCTAACAATGAGCAGTTCTTC.

The V and J genes are TRBV5-5 and TRBJ1-1, with D perhaps TRBD1 (6 bases). Trimming cost V 6 bases and J 6 bases, with 24 bases left between them. The CDR3 contains 16 residues. CDR1 is SGHKS, CDR2 YYEKEE, per germline (reference sequence). CDR3 in amino acids: CASTPHPLGAGAEAFF. The CDR3 region has the DNA TGTGCCAGCACCCCTCACCCCTTGGGGGCAGGGGCTGAAGCTTTCTTT.

The DNA for the CDR3 is TGTGCCAGCAGTTTTATAGGGGTCCCCTACGAGCAGTACTTC. It encodes CASSFIGVPYEQYF. The rearrangement uses TRBV28 and TRBJ2-7; TRBD1 might be the D (5 bases). Trimming removed 3 bases at V and 2 bases at J, with 11 bases between. The CDR3 runs to 14 residues. Germline values: CDR1 MDHEN, CDR2 SYDVKM.

This clonotype was seen only a few times. The chain joins TRBV19 to TRBJ2-2; 7 bases fit TRBD1. Trimming took 4 bases from V and 2 from J; bases not matched to a gene: 10. CDR1 and CDR2 (germline): LNHDA, SQIVND (reference sequence). The CDR3 has 17 amino acids. This chain's CDR3 is CASSTPRRDSNTGELFF. DNA for the CDR3: TGTGCCAGTAGTACGCCCCGCCGGGACAGTAACACCGGGGAGCTGTTTTTT.

The sample holds many counts of this clonotype. The rearrangement uses TRBV7-2 and TRBJ2-2; 8 bases are a match to TRBD2. V shed 2 bases, J shed 8 bases, and the junction held 10 bases outside the gene matches. The CDR3 runs to 16 residues. Germline CDR1 and CDR2: SGHTA and FQGNSA. CDR3 region: CASSLNAAGVDGELFF. DNA of the CDR3: TGTGCCAGCAGCTTAAATGCAGCGGGAGTAGATGGGGAGCTGTTTTTT.

The V and J genes are TRBV4-2 and TRBJ2-2; TRBD2 agrees at 7 bases. Germline V lookup: CDR1 LGHNA, CDR2 YNFKEQ. V was pared by 0 bases and J by 6 bases, with 4 bases of the junction left unmatched. The CDR3 contains 15 residues. The CDR3 protein is CASSQEGGSAGELFF. The CDR3 DNA reads TGTGCCAGCAGCCAAGAGGGCGGGAGCGCCGGGGAGCTGTTTTTT.

This clonotype was counted only a few times. The CDR3 nucleotides read TGCAGCGTTGTGGACAGGCTCGGGATGGGCTACACCTTC. Translating gives CSVVDRLGMGYTF. V and J are TRBV29-1 and TRBJ1-2; TRBD1 matches 7 bases. Germline values: CDR1 SQVTM, CDR2 ANQGSEA. The CDR3 totals 13 residues. V lost 4 bases to trimming and J lost 8 bases; unmatched junction nucleotides: 10. The full variable domain, in which reference TRBV29-1 and TRBJ1-2 provide the parts outside the CDR3, is SAVISQKPSRDICQRGTSLTIQCQVDSQVTMMFWYRQQPGQSLTLIATANQGSEATYESGFVIDKFPISRPNLTFSTLTVSNMSPEDSSIYLCSVVDRLGMGYTFGSGTRLTVV.

This clonotype was seen a few times. V and J are TRBV5-1 and TRBJ2-3; no clear D gene. V was pared by 2 bases and J by 6 bases, with 7 bases between. CDR1 is SGHRS, CDR2 YFSETQ, per germline. The length of the CDR3 is 12 residues. The DNA of the CDR3 is TGCGCCAGCAGCTTTCAAGCGGATACGCAGTATTTT. Its protein product is CASSFQADTQYF.

This chain uses TRBV7-6 with TRBJ2-1; possibly TRBD2 for D (5 bases). Trimming removed 6 bases from V and 9 bases from J, with 18 bases in between. Germline V gives CDR1 SGHVS, CDR2 FNYEAQ. The CDR3 covers 14 residues. The CDR3, as DNA: TGTGCCAGCAGTTACTCCCGGTGGGCGGGTGAGCAGTTCTTC. Translating it yields CASSYSRWAGEQFF.

J is TRBJ2-1 and V is TRBV7-2; TRBD2 might be the D (6 bases). Trimming took 4 bases from V and 12 from J, leaving 16 bases between them. The CDR3 consists of 13 residues. CDR1 is SGHTA, CDR2 FQGNSA, per germline. The CDR3 DNA sequence: TGTGCCAGCAGCTCGGGACTCACGACGGGGCAGTTCTTC. Protein sequence: CASSSGLTTGQFF.

V is TRBV10-3 and J is TRBJ1-6; D is uncertain. V gave up 2 bases and J gave up 14 bases, with 25 bases separating them. The CDR3 totals 17 residues. CDR1 and CDR2 from the germline V gene are ENHRY and SYGVKD. The CDR3 DNA reads TGTGCCATCAGTGAGCCTATTTCCGGGCTTATGGGGAGGACCCTCCACTTT. Translated: CAISEPISGLMGRTLHF.

This clonotype showed up many times. The J gene is TRBJ2-5, the V gene TRBV18; TRBD1 agrees at 7 bases. Germline values: CDR1 KGHSH, CDR2 LQKENI. The junction had 7 bases not matched to a gene; V was cut back by 2 bases and J by 1 base. The CDR3 totals 16 residues. CDR3 nucleotides: TGTGCCAGCTCACCATACTCCCGACAGGGCCAAGAGACCCAGTACTTC. This sequence encodes CASSPYSRQGQETQYF. Full variable domain (missing parts from reference TRBV18 and TRBJ2-5): NAGVMQNPRHLVRRRGQEARLRCSPMKGHSHVYWYRQLPEEGLKFMVYLQKENIIDESGMPKERFSAEFPKEGPSILRIQQVVRGDSAAYFCASSPYSRQGQETQYFGPGTRLLVL.

Many counts were recorded for this clonotype. The chain links TRBV2 to TRBJ1-5, with D possibly matching TRBD1 (6 bases). Germline CDR1 reads SNHLY; CDR2 reads FYNNEI. The CDR3 is 13 amino acids. The germline V and J ends were trimmed by 6 bases and 4 bases, with 10 bases remaining between them. CDR3 residues: CASRVGQNQPQHF. CDR3 nucleotide sequence: TGTGCCAGCAGGGTCGGACAGAATCAGCCCCAGCATTTT.

This clonotype was seen many times. V and J are TRBV3-1 and TRBJ2-1; TRBD2 matches 9 bases. Trimming cost V 4 bases and J 3 bases; bases outside gene matches: 10. Germline V lookup: CDR1 LGHDT, CDR2 YNNKEL (reference sequence). The CDR3 runs 17 residues. CDR3 DNA: TGTGCCAGCAGCCGCACCCTAGCGGGATTTTTCTACAATGAGCAGTTCTTC. Translating it yields CASSRTLAGFFYNEQFF.

This clonotype was recorded many times. This sequence joins TRBV6-1 and TRBJ2-1, with 10 positions matching TRBD2. V shed 5 bases and J 5 bases; nucleotides not matched to a gene: 12. CDR3 size: 17 residues. Germline lookup yields CDR1 MNHNS and CDR2 SASEGT. The CDR3 region has the DNA TGTGCCAGCAGTCCCCGGGGACTAGCGAAAAAGAACAATGAGCAGTTCTTC. The encoded protein is CASSPRGLAKKNNEQFF.